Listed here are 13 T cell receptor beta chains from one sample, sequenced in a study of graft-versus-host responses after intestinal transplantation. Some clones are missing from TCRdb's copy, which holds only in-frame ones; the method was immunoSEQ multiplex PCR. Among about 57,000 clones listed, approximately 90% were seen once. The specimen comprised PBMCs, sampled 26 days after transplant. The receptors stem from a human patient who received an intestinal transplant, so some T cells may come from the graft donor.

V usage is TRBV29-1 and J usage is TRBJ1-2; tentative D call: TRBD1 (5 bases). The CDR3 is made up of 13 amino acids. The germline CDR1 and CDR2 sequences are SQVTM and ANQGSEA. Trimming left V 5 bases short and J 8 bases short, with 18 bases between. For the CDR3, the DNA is TGCAGCGTTAGGGGCCAATCAGTCAGCGGCTACACCTTC. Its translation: CSVRGQSVSGYTF.

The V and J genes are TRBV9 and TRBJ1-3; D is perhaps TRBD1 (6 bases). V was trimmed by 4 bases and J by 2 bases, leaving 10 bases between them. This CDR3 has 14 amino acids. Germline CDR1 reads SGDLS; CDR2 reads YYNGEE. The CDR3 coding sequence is TGTGCCAGCAGCCCGGGGGGCACTGGAAACACCATATATTTT. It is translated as CASSPGGTGNTIYF.

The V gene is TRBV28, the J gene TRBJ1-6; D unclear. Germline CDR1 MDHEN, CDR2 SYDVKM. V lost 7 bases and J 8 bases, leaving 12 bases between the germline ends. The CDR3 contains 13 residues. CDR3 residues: CASTGQDYSPLHF. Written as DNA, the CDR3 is TGTGCCAGCACTGGGCAGGACTATTCACCCCTCCACTTT.

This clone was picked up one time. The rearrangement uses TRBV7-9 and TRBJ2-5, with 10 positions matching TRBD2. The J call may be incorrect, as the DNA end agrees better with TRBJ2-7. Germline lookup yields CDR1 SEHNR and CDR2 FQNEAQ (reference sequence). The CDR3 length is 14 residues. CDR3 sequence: CASSLGTSAYEQYF. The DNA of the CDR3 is TGTGCCAGCAGCCTAGGGACTAGCGCGTACGAGCAGTACTTC.

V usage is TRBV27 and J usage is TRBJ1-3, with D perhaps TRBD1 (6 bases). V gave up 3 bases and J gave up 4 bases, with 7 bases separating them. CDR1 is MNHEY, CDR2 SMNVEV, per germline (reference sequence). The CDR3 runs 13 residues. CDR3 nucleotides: TGTGCCAGCAGTTTTGACAGGGGAAACACCATATATTTT. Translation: CASSFDRGNTIYF.

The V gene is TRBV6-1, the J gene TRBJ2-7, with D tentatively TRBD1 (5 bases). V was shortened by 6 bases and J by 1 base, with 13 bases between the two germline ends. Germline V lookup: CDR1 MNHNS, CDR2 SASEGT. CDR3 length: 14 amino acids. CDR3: CASRGASSSYEQYV. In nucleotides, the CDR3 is TGTGCCAGCAGAGGGGCATCATCATCCTACGAGCAGTACGTC.

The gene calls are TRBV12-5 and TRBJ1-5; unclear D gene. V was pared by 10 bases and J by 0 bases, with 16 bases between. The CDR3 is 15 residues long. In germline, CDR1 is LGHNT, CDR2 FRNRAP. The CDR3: CATYARTGSNQPQHF. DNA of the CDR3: TGTGCTACTTACGCTAGGACTGGTAGCAATCAGCCCCAGCATTTT.

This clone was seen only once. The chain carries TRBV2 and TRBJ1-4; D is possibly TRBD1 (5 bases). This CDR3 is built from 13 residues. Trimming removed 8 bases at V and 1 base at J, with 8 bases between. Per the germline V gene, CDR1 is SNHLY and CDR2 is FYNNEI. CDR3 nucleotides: TGTGCCAGCGGAGGGGAAACTAATGAAAAACTGTTTTTT. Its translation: CASGGETNEKLFF.

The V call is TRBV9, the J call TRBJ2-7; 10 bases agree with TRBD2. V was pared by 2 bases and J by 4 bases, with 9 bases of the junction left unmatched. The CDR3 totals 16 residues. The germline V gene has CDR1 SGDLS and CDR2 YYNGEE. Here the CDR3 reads CASSVDGSSGSYEQYF. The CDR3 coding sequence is TGTGCCAGCAGCGTGGACGGGTCTAGCGGGAGTTACGAGCAGTACTTC.

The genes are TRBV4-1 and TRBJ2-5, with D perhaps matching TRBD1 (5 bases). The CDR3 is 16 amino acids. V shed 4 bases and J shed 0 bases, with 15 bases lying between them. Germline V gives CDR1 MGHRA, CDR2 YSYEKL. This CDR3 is CASSPEGVGYQETQYF. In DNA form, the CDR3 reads TGCGCCAGCAGCCCGGAAGGGGTTGGGTACCAAGAGACCCAGTACTTC.

The CDR3 region is CASSLIPTGQEQPQHF. DNA for the CDR3: TGTGCCAGCAGTCTAATTCCGACAGGGCAGGAGCAGCCCCAGCATTTT. This chain connects TRBV27 to TRBJ1-5; 7 bases line up with TRBD1. The J segment lost 7 bases and the V segment lost 5 bases, leaving 14 bases of the junction unmatched. CDR1 and CDR2 (germline): MNHEY, SMNVEV (reference sequence). This CDR3 is built from 16 residues.

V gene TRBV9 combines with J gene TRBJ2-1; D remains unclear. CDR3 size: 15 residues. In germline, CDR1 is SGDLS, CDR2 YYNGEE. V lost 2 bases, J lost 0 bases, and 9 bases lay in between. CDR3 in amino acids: CASSVSGGSYNEQFF. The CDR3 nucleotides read TGTGCCAGCAGCGTTTCAGGTGGCTCCTACAATGAGCAGTTCTTC.

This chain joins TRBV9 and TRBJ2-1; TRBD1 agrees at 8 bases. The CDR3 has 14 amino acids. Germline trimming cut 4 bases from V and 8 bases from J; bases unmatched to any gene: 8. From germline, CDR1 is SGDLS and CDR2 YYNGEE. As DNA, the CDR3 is TGTGCCAGCAGCTTATCAGGGGGCGGGGATGAGCAGTTCTTC. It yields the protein CASSLSGGGDEQFF.